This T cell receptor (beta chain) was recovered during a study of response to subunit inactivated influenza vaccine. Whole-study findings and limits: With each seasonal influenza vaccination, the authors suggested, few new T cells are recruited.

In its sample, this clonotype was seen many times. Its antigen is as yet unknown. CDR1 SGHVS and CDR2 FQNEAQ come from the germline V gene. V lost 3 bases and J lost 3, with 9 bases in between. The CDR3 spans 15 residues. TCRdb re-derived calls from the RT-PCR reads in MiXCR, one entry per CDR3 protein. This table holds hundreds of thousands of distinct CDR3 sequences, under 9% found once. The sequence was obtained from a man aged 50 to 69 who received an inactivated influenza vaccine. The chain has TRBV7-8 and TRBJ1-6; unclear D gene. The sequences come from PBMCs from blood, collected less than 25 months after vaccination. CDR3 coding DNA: TGTGCCAGCAGCTTGCGGGCCTTCTATAATTCACCCCTCCACTTT. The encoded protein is CASSLRAFYNSPLHF.